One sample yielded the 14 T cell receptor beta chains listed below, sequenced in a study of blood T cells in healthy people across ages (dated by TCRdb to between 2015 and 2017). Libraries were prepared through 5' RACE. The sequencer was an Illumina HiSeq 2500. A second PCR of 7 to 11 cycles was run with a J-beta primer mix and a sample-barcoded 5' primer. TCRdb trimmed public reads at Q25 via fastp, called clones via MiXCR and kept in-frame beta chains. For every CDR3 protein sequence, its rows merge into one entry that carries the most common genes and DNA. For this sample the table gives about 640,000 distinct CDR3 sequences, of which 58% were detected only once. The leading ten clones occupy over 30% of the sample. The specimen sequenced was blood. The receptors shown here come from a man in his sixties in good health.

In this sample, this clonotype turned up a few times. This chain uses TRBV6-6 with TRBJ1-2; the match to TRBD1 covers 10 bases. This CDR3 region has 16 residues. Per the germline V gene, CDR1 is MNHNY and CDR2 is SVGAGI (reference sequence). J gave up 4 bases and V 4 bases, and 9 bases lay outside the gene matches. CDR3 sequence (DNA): TGTGCCAGCAGTTCCCATGACAGGGGGCGTTTCTATGGCTACACCTTC. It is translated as CASSSHDRGRFYGYTF.

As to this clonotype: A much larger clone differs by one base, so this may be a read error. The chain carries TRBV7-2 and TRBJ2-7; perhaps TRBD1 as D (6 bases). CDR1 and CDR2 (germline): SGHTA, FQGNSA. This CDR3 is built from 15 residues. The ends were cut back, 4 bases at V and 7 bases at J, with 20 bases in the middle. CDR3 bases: TGTGCCAGCAGCTCGCGCCTCGGACAGAACAATGAGCAGTACTTC. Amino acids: CASSSRLGQNNEQYF.

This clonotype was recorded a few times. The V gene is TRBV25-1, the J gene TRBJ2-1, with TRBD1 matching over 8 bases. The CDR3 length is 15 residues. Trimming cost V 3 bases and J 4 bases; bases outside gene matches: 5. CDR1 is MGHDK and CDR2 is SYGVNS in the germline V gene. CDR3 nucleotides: TGTGCCAGCAGTGACCGACAGGGGCCTTACAATGAGCAGTTCTTC. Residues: CASSDRQGPYNEQFF.

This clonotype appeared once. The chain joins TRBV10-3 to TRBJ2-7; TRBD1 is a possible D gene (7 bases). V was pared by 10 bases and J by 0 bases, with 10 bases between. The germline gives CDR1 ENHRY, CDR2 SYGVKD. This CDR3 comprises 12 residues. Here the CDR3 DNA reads TGTGCCACGGGGGACAGCTCCTACGAGCAGTACTTC. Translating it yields CATGDSSYEQYF.

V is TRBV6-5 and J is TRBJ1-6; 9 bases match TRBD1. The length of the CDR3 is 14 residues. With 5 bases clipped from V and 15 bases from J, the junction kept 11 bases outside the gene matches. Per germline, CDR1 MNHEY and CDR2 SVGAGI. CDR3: CASSRDREGSGLHF. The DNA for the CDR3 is TGTGCCAGCAGTCGGGACAGGGAAGGTTCGGGCCTCCACTTT.

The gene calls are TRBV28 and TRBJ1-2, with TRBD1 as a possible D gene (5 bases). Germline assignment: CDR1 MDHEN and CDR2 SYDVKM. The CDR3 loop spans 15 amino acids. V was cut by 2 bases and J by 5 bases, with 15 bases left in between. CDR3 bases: TGTGCCAGCAGTTTAGAGCAGGGTTCCCGTTATGGCTACACCTTC. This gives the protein CASSLEQGSRYGYTF.

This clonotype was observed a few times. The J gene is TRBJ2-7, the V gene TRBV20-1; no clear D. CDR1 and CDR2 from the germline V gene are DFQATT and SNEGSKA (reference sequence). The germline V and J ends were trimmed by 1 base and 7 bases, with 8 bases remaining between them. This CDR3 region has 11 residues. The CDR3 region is CSARGAAEQYF. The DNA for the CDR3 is TGCAGTGCTAGAGGGGCAGCTGAGCAGTACTTC.

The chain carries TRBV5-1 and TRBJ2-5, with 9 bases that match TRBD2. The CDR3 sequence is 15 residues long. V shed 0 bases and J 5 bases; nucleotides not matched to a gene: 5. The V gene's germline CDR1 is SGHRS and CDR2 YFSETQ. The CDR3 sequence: CASSLVGLALETQYF. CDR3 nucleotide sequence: TGCGCCAGCAGCTTGGTGGGACTAGCCCTTGAGACCCAGTACTTC.

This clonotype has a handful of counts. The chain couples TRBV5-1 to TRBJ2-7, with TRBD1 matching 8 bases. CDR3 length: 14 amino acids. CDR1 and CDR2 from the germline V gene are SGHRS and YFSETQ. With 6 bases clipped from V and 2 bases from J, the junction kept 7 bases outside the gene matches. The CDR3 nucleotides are TGCGCCAGCACCCCGACAGGGGCTACCTACGAGCAGTACTTC. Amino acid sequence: CASTPTGATYEQYF.

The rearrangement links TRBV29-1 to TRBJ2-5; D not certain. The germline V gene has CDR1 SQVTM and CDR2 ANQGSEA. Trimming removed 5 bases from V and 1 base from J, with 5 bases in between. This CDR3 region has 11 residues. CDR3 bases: TGCAGCGTTCCCGGCCAAGAGACCCAGTACTTC. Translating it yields CSVPGQETQYF.

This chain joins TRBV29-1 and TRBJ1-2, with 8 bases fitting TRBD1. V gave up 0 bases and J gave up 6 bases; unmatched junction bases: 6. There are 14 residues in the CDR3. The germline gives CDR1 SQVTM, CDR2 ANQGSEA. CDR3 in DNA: TGCAGCGTTGAAGATCCCAGGGGGCTCAATGGCTACACCTTC. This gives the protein CSVEDPRGLNGYTF.

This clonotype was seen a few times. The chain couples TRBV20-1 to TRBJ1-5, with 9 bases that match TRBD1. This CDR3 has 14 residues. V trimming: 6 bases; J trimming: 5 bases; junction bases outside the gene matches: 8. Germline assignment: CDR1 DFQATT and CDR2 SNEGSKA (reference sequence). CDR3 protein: CSANDRGIHQPQHF. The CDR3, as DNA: TGCAGTGCAAACGACAGGGGGATTCATCAGCCCCAGCATTTT.

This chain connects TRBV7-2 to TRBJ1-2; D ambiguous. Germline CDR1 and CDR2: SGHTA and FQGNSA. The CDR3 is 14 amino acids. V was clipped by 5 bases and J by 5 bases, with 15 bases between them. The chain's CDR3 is CASSLAAAAYGYTF. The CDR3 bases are TGTGCCAGCAGCCTCGCGGCGGCCGCTTATGGCTACACCTTC.

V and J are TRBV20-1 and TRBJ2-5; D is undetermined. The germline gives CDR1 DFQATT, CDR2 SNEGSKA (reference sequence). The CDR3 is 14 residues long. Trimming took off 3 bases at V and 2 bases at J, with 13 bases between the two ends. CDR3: CSARVVGFQETQYF. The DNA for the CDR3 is TGCAGTGCTAGGGTAGTGGGGTTTCAAGAGACCCAGTACTTC.